The present T cell receptor beta chain was sequenced within a study of siplizumab effects on memory and regulatory T cells. The CDR3 extends over 12 amino acids. V was clipped by 4 bases and J by 2 bases, with 7 bases between them. In germline, CDR1 is SQVTM, CDR2 ANQGSEA. This table comes from immunoSEQ multiplex PCR, and its TCRdb copy is limited to in-frame clones, with some not included. There are 65,000 to 85,000 clones in the sample; 90% to 95% occur only once, and around 5% lies in the top ten. Sequenced input: CD8+ T cells sorted from blood. This chain joins TRBV29-1 and TRBJ2-3; unclear D gene. The clonotype originates from a human donor in good health. CDR3 protein: CSVGGSTDTQYF. CDR3 bases: TGCAGCGTTGGAGGATCCACAGATACGCAGTATTTT.